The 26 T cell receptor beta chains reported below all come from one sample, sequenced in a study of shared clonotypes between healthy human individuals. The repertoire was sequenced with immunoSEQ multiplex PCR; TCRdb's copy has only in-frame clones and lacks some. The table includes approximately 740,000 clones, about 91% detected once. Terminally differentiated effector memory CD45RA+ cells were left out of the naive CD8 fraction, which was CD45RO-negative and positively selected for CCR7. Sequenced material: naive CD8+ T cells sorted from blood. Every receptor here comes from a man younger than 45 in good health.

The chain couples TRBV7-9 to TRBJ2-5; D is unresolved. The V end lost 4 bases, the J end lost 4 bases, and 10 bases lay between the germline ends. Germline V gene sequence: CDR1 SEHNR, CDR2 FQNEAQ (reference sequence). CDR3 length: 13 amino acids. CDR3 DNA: TGTGCCAGCAGCTCCCCGTTGGGAGAGACCCAGTACTTC. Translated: CASSSPLGETQYF.

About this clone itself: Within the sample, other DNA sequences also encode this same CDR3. The DNA of the CDR3 is TGTGCCATCAGTGAGTCCTTCTACGAGCAGTACTTC. Encoded protein: CAISESFYEQYF. The rearrangement uses TRBV10-3 and TRBJ2-7, with D uncertain. Between the trimmed V and J ends, which lost 0 bases and 3 bases, there was a span of 3 bases. Germline loops: CDR1 ENHRY, CDR2 SYGVKD. The CDR3 length is 12 residues.

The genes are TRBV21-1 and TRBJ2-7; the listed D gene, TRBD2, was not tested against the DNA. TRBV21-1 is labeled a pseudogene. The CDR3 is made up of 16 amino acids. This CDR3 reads CASSNPKRELSYEQYF. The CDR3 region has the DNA TGTGCCAGCAGCAATCCGAAGCGGGAACTCTCCTACGAGCAGTACTTC.

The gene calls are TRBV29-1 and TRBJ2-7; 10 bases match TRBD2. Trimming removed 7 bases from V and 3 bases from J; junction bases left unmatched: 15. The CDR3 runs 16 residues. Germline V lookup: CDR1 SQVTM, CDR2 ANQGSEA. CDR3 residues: CSAWANLAGAGYEQYF. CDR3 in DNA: TGCAGCGCCTGGGCCAATCTAGCGGGAGCTGGCTACGAGCAGTACTTC.

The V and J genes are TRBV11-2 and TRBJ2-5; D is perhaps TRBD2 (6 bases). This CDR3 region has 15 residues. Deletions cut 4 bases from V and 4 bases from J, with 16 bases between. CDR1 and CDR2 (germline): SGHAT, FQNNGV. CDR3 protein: CASSSPVDGGETQYF. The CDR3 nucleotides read TGTGCCAGCAGCTCCCCAGTCGACGGGGGAGAGACCCAGTACTTC. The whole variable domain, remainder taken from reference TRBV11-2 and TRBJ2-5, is EAGVAQSPRYKIIEKRQSVAFWCNPISGHATLYWYQQILGQGPKLLIQFQNNGVVDDSQLPKDRFSAERLKGVDSTLKIQPAKLEDSAVYLCASSSPVDGGETQYFGPGTRLLVL.

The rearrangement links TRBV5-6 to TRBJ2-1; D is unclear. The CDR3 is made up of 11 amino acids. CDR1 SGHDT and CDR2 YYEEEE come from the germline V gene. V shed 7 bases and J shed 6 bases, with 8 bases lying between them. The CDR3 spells CASLLANEQFF. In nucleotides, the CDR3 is TGTGCCAGCCTCTTGGCCAATGAGCAGTTCTTC. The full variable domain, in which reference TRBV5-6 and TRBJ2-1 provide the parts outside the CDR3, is DAGVTQSPTHLIKTRGQQVTLRCSPKSGHDTVSWYQQALGQGPQFIFQYYEEEERQRGNFPDRFSGHQFPNYSSELNVNALLLGDSALYLCASLLANEQFFGPGTRLTVL.

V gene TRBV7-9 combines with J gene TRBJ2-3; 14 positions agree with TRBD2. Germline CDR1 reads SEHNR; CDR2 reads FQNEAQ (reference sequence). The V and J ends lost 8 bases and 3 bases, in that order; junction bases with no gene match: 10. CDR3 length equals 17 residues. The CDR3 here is CASDPGTSGSLTDTQYF. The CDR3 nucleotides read TGTGCCAGCGACCCGGGGACTAGCGGGAGTCTTACAGATACGCAGTATTTT.

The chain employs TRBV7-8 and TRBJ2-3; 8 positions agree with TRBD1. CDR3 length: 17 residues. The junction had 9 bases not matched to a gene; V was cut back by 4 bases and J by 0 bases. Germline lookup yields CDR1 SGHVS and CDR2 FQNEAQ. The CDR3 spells CASSSEGQATSTDTQYF. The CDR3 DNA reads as TGTGCCAGCAGCTCCGAGGGACAGGCGACAAGCACAGATACGCAGTATTTT.

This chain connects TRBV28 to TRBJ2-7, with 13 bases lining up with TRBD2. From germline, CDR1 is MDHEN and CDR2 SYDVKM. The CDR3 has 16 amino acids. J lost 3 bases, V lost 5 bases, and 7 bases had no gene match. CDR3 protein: CASSDLGTSGIYEQYF. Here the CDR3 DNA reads TGTGCCAGCAGTGACCTAGGGACTAGCGGGATCTACGAGCAGTACTTC. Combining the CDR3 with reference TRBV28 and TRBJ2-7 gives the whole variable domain DVKVTQSSRYLVKRTGEKVFLECVQDMDHENMFWYRQDPGLGLRLIYFSYDVKMKEKGDIPEGYSVSREKKERFSLILESASTNQTSMYLCASSDLGTSGIYEQYFGPGTRLTVT.

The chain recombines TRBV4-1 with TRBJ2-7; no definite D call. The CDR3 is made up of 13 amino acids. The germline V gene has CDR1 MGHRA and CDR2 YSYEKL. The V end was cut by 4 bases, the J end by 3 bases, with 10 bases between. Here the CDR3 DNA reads TGCGCCAGCAGCCCGAACCTAGACTACGAGCAGTACTTC. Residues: CASSPNLDYEQYF.

CDR3: CASSIQGGNTEAFF. The CDR3 DNA sequence: TGTGCCAGCAGTATACAGGGGGGGAACACTGAAGCTTTCTTT. This sequence joins TRBV25-1 and TRBJ1-1, with 8 bases that match TRBD1. Germline lookup yields CDR1 MGHDK and CDR2 SYGVNS. The CDR3 consists of 14 residues. The J segment lost 1 base and the V segment lost 5 bases, leaving 3 bases of the junction unmatched.

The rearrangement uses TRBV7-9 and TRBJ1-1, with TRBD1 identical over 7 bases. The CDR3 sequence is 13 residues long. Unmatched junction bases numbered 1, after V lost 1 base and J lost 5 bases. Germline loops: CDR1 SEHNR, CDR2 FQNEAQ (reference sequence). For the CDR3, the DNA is TGTGCCAGCAGCTTAGAGGGACAGACTGAAGCTTTCTTT. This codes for CASSLEGQTEAFF.

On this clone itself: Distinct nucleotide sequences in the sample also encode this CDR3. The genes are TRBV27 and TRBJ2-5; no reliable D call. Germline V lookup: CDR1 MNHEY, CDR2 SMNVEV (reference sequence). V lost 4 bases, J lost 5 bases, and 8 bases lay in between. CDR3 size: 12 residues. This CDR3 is CASSSTLETQYF. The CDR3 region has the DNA TGTGCCAGCAGTTCTACACTTGAGACCCAGTACTTC.

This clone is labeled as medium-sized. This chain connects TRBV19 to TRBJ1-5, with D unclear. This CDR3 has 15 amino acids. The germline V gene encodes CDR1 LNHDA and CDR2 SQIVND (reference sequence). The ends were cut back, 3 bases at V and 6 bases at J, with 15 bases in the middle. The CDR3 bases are TGTGCCAGTAGTATCGGGTCCCAGGCGTTTCAGCCCCAGCATTTT. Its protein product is CASSIGSQAFQPQHF.

CDR3 in amino acids: CASSETTKDTGELFF. CDR3 coding DNA: TGTGCCAGCAGCGAAACAACAAAAGACACCGGGGAGCTGTTTTTT. The V gene is TRBV2, the J gene TRBJ2-2; D unresolved. Trimming removed 6 bases from V and 3 bases from J, with 14 bases in between. There are 15 residues in the CDR3. Germline loops: CDR1 SNHLY, CDR2 FYNNEI. Full variable domain (missing parts from reference TRBV2 and TRBJ2-2): EPEVTQTPSHQVTQMGQEVILRCVPISNHLYFYWYRQILGQKVEFLVSFYNNEISEKSEIFDDQFSVERPDGSNFTLKIRSTKLEDSAMYFCASSETTKDTGELFFGEGSRLTVL.

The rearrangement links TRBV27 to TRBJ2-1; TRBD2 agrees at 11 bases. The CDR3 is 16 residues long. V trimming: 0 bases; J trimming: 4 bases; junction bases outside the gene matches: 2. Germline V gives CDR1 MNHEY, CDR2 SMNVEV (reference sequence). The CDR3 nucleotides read TGTGCCAGCAGTTTATCGGCTAGCGGGGGGTACAATGAGCAGTTCTTC. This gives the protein CASSLSASGGYNEQFF.

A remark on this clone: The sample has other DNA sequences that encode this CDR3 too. In DNA form, the CDR3 reads TGTGCCAGCAGTTTAGACAGGGGGCGAGGCTACACCTTC. The encoded protein is CASSLDRGRGYTF. The chain links TRBV27 to TRBJ1-2, with 10 nucleotides matching TRBD1. The germline V gene has CDR1 MNHEY and CDR2 SMNVEV (reference sequence). Trimming took 2 bases from V and 8 from J; bases not matched to a gene: 2. The length of the CDR3 is 13 residues.

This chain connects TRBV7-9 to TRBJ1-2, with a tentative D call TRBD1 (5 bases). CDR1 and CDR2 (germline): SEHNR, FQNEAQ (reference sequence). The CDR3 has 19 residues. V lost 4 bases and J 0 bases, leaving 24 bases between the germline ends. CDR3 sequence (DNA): TGTGCCAGCAGCTCCGAAGGGGTAACAAGGTCCCCTACTAACTATGGCTACACCTTC. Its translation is CASSSEGVTRSPTNYGYTF.

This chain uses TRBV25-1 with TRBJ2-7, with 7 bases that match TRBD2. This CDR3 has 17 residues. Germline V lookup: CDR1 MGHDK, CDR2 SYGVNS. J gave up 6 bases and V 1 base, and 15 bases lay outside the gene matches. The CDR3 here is CASSESTQLASSIEQYF. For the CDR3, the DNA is TGTGCCAGCAGTGAATCCACTCAACTAGCGAGCTCCATCGAGCAGTACTTC.

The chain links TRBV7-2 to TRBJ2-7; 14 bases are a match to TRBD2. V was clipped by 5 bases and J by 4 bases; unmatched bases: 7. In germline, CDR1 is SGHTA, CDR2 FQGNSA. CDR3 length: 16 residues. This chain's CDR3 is CASSLGLAGGHYEQYF. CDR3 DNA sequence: TGTGCCAGCAGCCTAGGACTAGCGGGAGGCCATTACGAGCAGTACTTC. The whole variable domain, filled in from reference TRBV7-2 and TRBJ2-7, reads GAGVSQSPSNKVTEKGKDVELRCDPISGHTALYWYRQSLGQGLEFLIYFQGNSAPDKSGLPSDRFSAERTGGSVSTLTIQRTQQEDSAVYLCASSLGLAGGHYEQYFGPGTRLTVT.

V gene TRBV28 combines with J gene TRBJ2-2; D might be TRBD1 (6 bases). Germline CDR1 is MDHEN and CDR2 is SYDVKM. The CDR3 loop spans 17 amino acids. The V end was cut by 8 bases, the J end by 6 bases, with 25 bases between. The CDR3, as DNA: TGTGCCAGCCGCCGCGTGTTCAGGGGCGATCGGGCCGGGGAGCTGTTTTTT. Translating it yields CASRRVFRGDRAGELFF.

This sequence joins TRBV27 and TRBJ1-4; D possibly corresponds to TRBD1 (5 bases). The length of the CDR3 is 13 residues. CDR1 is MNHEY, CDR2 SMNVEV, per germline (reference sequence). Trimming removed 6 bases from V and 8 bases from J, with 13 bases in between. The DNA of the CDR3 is TGTGCCAGCAGCGCCCGGGGGTGGGAAAAACTGTTTTTT. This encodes CASSARGWEKLFF.

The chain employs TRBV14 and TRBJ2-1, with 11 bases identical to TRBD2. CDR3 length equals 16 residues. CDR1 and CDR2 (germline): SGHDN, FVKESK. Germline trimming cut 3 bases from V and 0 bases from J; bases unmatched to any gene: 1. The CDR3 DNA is TGTGCCAGCAGCCAGACTAGCGGGATCTCCTACAATGAGCAGTTCTTC. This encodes CASSQTSGISYNEQFF.

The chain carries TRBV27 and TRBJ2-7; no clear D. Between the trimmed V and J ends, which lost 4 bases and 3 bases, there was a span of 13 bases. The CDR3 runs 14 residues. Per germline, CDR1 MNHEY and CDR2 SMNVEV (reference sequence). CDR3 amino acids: CASSSGLVFYEQYF. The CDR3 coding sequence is TGTGCCAGCAGTTCCGGCCTGGTGTTCTACGAGCAGTACTTC.

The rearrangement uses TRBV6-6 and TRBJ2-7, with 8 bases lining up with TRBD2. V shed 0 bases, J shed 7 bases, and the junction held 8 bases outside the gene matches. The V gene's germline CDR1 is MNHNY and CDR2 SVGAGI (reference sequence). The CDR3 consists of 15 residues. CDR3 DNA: TGTGCCAGCAGTTACTCGGGACTAGAGGTTATGGAGCAGTACTTC. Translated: CASSYSGLEVMEQYF.

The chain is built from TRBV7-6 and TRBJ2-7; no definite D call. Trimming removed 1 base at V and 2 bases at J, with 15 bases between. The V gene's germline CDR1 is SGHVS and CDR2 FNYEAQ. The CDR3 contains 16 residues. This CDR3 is CASSLGSRYETYEQYF. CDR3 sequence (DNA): TGTGCCAGCAGCTTAGGTTCCCGGTATGAGACCTACGAGCAGTACTTC.